This T cell receptor beta chain was captured by sequencing in a study of regulatory and conventional T cells in RAG deficiency. Conventional CD4+ T cells were sorted from blood as CD25-low CD127-high cells. Profiled with immunoSEQ multiplex PCR; TCRdb holds only in-frame clones, not every one. This table has more than 10,000 clones, 93% appearing once. This clone is a singleton in its sample. V was pared by 5 bases and J by 0 bases, with 17 bases between. Germline V gene data show CDR1 as SEHNR and CDR2 as FQNEAQ (reference sequence). This CDR3 is 16 amino acids long. These data also featured in a second study, about regulatory T cells. From that report: Amplification used 52 TRBV primers and 13 TRBJ primers.

Sequenced input: CD4+ effector T cells sorted from blood. This rearrangement joins TRBV7-9 to TRBJ2-7; maybe TRBD1 (8 bases). This receptor was taken from a human donor in good health. The CDR3 DNA reads as TGTGCCAGCAGCCCTGGGGGGGACAGGACCTCCTACGAGCAGTACTTC. It is translated as CASSPGGDRTSYEQYF.